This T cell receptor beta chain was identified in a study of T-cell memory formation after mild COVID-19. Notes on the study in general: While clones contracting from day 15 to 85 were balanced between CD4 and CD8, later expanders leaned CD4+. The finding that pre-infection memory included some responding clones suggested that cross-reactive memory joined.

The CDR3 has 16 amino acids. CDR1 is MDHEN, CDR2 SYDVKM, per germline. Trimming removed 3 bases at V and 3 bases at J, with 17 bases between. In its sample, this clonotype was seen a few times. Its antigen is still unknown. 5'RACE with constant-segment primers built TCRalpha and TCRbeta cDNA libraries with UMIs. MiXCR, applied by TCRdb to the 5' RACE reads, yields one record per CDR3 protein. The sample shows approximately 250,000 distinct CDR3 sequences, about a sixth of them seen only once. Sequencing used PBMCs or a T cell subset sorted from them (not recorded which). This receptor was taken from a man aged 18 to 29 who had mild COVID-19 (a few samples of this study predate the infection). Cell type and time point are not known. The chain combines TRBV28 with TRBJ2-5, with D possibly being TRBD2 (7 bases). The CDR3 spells CASSFGGGGYKETQYF. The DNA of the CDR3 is TGTGCCAGCAGTTTTGGGGGCGGGGGCTACAAAGAGACCCAGTACTTC.